The rows below give T cell receptor beta chains drawn from one sample of a study of Ad26.COV2.S vaccination and SARS-CoV-2 variants. Clones were sequenced by immunoSEQ multiplex PCR, and TCRdb holds only the in-frame ones, with some missing. The table includes 180,000 or so clones, around 90% detected once. This specimen was peripheral blood, taken after recovery from COVID-19. These receptors came from a human donor who had recovered from COVID-19. CDR3s include the opening cysteine and the closing phenylalanine or tryptophan. The D gene is left open where the match is weak. Size is stated for part of the rows, as once, few or many counts, or as a class when the clone is expanded.

TRBJ1-3 NA TRBV10-3 NA TGTGCCATCAGTGAATCGTTTCGGGGGAGCGGCACCATATATTTT CAISESFRGSGTIYF
TRBJ1-4 NA TRBV5-1 TRBD1 TGCGCCAGCAGCACAGGGACAGTAGTTGAAAAACTGTTTTTT CASSTGTVVEKLFF
TRBJ2-1 NA TRBV9 TRBD1 TGTGCCAGCAGCGTGGGCGGACAGGGGGGCAATGAGCAGTTCTTC CASSVGGQGGNEQFF
TRBJ1-6 NA TRBV12-3/TRBV12-4 NA TGTGCCAGCAGTTCAGGGTCCGGTTCACCCCTCCACTTT CASSSGSGSPLHF
TRBJ2-5 NA TRBV9 NA TGTGCCAGCAGGGGGACAGCGGGGGACCAAGAGACCCAGTACTTC CASRGTAGDQETQYF
TRBJ2-3 NA TRBV19 NA TGTGCCAGTAGCCTAGAATCTCAGAGGGTCGGAGATACGCAGTATTTT CASSLESQRVGDTQYF
TRBJ2-1 NA TRBV20-1 NA TGCAGTGCTAGTAGCGTCTATGAGCAGTTCTTC CSASSVYEQFF
TRBJ2-2 NA TRBV7-9 NA TGTGCCAGCAGCTTTTTCGCAGGAGGGGTTGTCAACACCGGGGAGCTGTTTTTT CASSFFAGGVVNTGELFF
TRBJ2-7 few TRBV2 NA TGTGCCAGCAGTGAGGAGTACTCCTACGAGCAGTACTTC CASSEEYSYEQYF
TRBJ1-2 once TRBV5-1 TRBD1 TGCGCCAGCAGCAGGGACAGGGACTATGGCTACACCTTC CASSRDRDYGYTF
TRBJ2-7 NA TRBV6-5 NA TGTGCCAGCAGCTCTAGCTCCTACGAGCAGTACTTC CASSSSSYEQYF
TRBJ2-7 NA TRBV3-1/TRBV3-2 NA TGTGCCAGCAGCCAAGGGGTCCTGGAGGATACTTCCTACGAGCAGTACTTC CASSQGVLEDTSYEQYF
TRBJ1-2 NA TRBV19 NA TGTGCCAGTACCCCCGGGGGCGGACTATATGGCTACACCTTC CASTPGGGLYGYTF
TRBJ2-1 NA TRBV19 TRBD1 TGTGCCAGTAGTATCACAGGGGAATCCTACAATGAGCAGTTCTTC CASSITGESYNEQFF
TRBJ1-2 NA TRBV6-5 TRBD1 TGTGCCAGCAGGCGGGACAGGGGCTATGGCTACACCTTC CASRRDRGYGYTF
TRBJ2-1 NA TRBV25-1 TRBD1 TGTGCCAGCATTGGACAGGGAGGCCTAGGGGGGAACAATGAGCAGTTCTTC CASIGQGGLGGNNEQFF
TRBJ2-3 NA TRBV7-6 TRBD2 TGTGCCAGCAGCTCCACTAGCGGAGATACGCAGTATTTT CASSSTSGDTQYF
TRBJ1-1 NA TRBV10-1 NA TGCGCCAGGGGGGGCGCGAACAGGGTAAGGGCTGAAGCTTTCTTT CARGGANRVRAEAFF
TRBJ1-2 NA TRBV28 NA TGTGCCAGCAGTTCAATAGCGTCACAGCCCCTAAACGATGGCTACACCTTC CASSSIASQPLNDGYTF
TRBJ2-3 NA TRBV4-1 TRBD2 TGCGCCAGCAGCCTTAGCGGGAGGGCTGCAGATACGCAGTATTTT CASSLSGRAADTQYF
TRBJ2-2 NA TRBV2 NA TGTGCCAGCACCACGGACAGCGGGGAGCTGTTTTTT CASTTDSGELFF
TRBJ2-3 NA TRBV6-2/TRBV6-3 NA TGTGCCAGCAGTAGGGGGACTAGCACAGATACGCAGTATTTT CASSRGTSTDTQYF
TRBJ2-1 NA TRBV12-3/TRBV12-4 TRBD1 TGTGCCAGCAGCCGTGGACAGGTGCAGTTCTTC CASSRGQVQFF
TRBJ2-2 NA TRBV14 NA TGTGCCAGCAGCCAAGATAGGGGGAGGCGCACCGGGGAGCTGTTTTTT CASSQDRGRRTGELFF
TRBJ2-3 NA TRBV2 TRBD2 TGTGCCAGCCAGGGACTAGCGGCTAGCACAGATACGCAGTATTTT CASQGLAASTDTQYF
TRBJ2-3 NA TRBV5-1 NA TGCGCCAGCAGCTCCTTAGGACATTCTAGCACAGATACGCAGTATTTT CASSSLGHSSTDTQYF
TRBJ2-6 NA TRBV18 NA TGTGCCAGCTCACCATCACCCGGGAACTCTGGGGCCAACGTCCTGACTTTC CASSPSPGNSGANVLTF
TRBJ1-2 NA TRBV4-1 TRBD1 TGCGCCAGCAGCCAGCCCAGACAGGGGGCCTATGGCTACACCTTC CASSQPRQGAYGYTF
TRBJ2-5 once TRBV25-1 NA TGTGCCAGCAGATCAGGGGCGCGGTTGCAAGAGACCCAGTACTTC CASRSGARLQETQYF
TRBJ2-2 NA TRBV5-1 NA TGCGCCAGCAGCTCCGACACCGGGGAGCTGTTTTTT CASSSDTGELFF
TRBJ1-2 NA TRBV12-3/TRBV12-4 TRBD1 TGTGCCAGCAGTTCAGGGGGCGCCTATGGCTACACCTTC CASSSGGAYGYTF
TRBJ2-3 NA TRBV19 TRBD1 TGTGCCAGTAGTCCGCAGACAGGGGTTCTCACAGATACGCAGTATTTT CASSPQTGVLTDTQYF
TRBJ2-7 NA TRBV7-8 NA TGTGCCAGCAGCTTAGGGGTTTATACCTACGAGCAGTACTTC CASSLGVYTYEQYF
TRBJ2-7 NA TRBV7-8 TRBD1 TGTGCCAGCAGCTCAACGACAGGGCTCGAAAGGGAGCAGTACTTC CASSSTTGLEREQYF
TRBJ2-7 NA TRBV15 TRBD2 TGTGCCACCAGCAGAGGTCGACTAGCGGGACCCCTCTACGAGCAGTACTTC CATSRGRLAGPLYEQYF
TRBJ2-7 NA TRBV19 NA TGTGCCAGTAGTGCGTGGGTCGCCTACGAGCAGTACTTC CASSAWVAYEQYF
TRBJ1-3 once TRBV5-5 NA TGTGCCAGCAGCTTGGCGACCGTTCACTCTGGAAACACCATATATTTT CASSLATVHSGNTIYF
TRBJ2-1 NA TRBV7-3 NA TGTGCCAGCAGCCCAGAGGAACTCAGCTCCTACAATGAGCAGTTCTTC CASSPEELSSYNEQFF
TRBJ2-7 NA TRBV19 TRBD1 TGTGCCAGTAGTCCGGACAGGGTAACCTACGAGCAGTACTTC CASSPDRVTYEQYF
TRBJ2-7 NA TRBV3-1/TRBV3-2 TRBD2 TGTGCCAGCAGCCAAACTGCCCGGGGGGGAGGTAGGAGCTCCTACGAGCAGTACTTC CASSQTARGGGRSSYEQYF
TRBJ1-3 once TRBV5-1 TRBD1 TGCGCCAGCAGCTGGGCGGGACAGGGGTCCCCCACTAACTCTGGAAACACCATATATTTT CASSWAGQGSPTNSGNTIYF
TRBJ1-5 NA TRBV6-5 NA TGTGCCAGCACCCCGGGGGGATATAGCAATCAGCCCCAGCATTTT CASTPGGYSNQPQHF
TRBJ1-5 NA TRBV28 TRBD1 TGTGCCAGCAGCTCCGGGACAGGGGGCTCTGGCAATCAGCCCCAGCATTTT CASSSGTGGSGNQPQHF
TRBJ1-1 NA TRBV19 NA TGTGCCAGTAGTAGGGGGAGCACAGGGAACACTGAAGCTTTCTTT CASSRGSTGNTEAFF
TRBJ2-1 NA TRBV27 NA TGTGCCAGCAGTTCCCAGCGGCCCTCCTACAATGAGCAGTTCTTC CASSSQRPSYNEQFF
TRBJ1-3 NA TRBV27 NA TGTGCCAGCAGTGGGGCTCTCTCTGGAAACACCATATATTTT CASSGALSGNTIYF
TRBJ2-3 NA TRBV27 NA TGTGCCAGCAACACAGGAGGGGGCCGGCACACAGATACGCAGTATTTT CASNTGGGRHTDTQYF
TRBJ1-4 NA TRBV6-6 NA TGTGCCAGCAACCTTAGGACCATAACCGAACATGAAAAACTGTTTTTT CASNLRTITEHEKLFF
TRBJ1-1 NA TRBV28 TRBD1 TGTGCCAGCAGTTTTCCGGGACAGGGCGGCACTGAAGCTTTCTTT CASSFPGQGGTEAFF
TRBJ2-7 NA TRBV4-1 NA TGCGCCAGCAGCCGGCATCTGGGGGCGTGGGACAACCTGGCAACCTACGAGCAGTACTTC CASSRHLGAWDNLATYEQYF
TRBJ2-1 NA TRBV5-5 TRBD2 TGTGCCAGCAGCCATCTACGGGAGGAGGTATACAATGAGCAGTTCTTC CASSHLREEVYNEQFF
TRBJ2-1 NA TRBV19 TRBD2 TGTGCCAGTAGTACCCAGCGGGACGCCGCGTCCTACAATGAGCAGTTCTTC CASSTQRDAASYNEQFF
TRBJ1-1 once TRBV28 NA TGTGCCAGCAGTCTCCGGACGGCACCGCGGACTGAAGCTTTCTTT CASSLRTAPRTEAFF
TRBJ2-3 NA TRBV5-1 TRBD2 TGCGCCAGCAGCTTGGAACCAAGCGGGAGCGAGGGAGATACGCAGTATTTT CASSLEPSGSEGDTQYF
TRBJ2-3 NA TRBV6-5 TRBD2 TGTGCCAGCAGTTGGACTAGCGGGGACACAGATACGCAGTATTTT CASSWTSGDTDTQYF
TRBJ1-5 NA TRBV19 NA TGTGCCAGTAGCCTCCAGGGATCTCGCAATCAGCCCCAGCATTTT CASSLQGSRNQPQHF
TRBJ1-1 NA TRBV6-5 NA TGTGCCAGCAGTTTACGACAGAACACTGAAGCTTTCTTT CASSLRQNTEAFF
TRBJ2-2 NA TRBV11-3 NA TGTGCCAGCAGCTTGGGCCTCTATACGAACACCGGGGAGCTGTTTTTT CASSLGLYTNTGELFF
TRBJ1-3 NA TRBV5-1 NA TGCGCCAGCAGCCCCGGCGGCTGGGGAAACACCATATATTTT CASSPGGWGNTIYF
TRBJ2-6 NA TRBV6-5 NA TGTGCCAGCAGTTACTCTGGGGCCAACGTCCTGACTTTC CASSYSGANVLTF